This T cell receptor (beta chain) was sequenced for a study of blood T cell repertoires in COVID-19. Background on the study: The study drew acute and convalescent COVID-19 samples from the United States, Italy and Spain. PBMCs, B-cell-depleted T cells, or T cells provided the cDNA or gDNA that made up the material.

As originally analysed: Reference gene primer amplification gave estimated nucleated cell counts. Using immunoSEQ multiplex PCR, the repertoire was profiled, and TCRdb retains in-frame clones only, with some absent. The DNA gave D and trimming, while V, J and clone size come from that table. This sample carries a few hundred thousand clones, approximately 85% of them seen once, and the ten largest clones take around 1.5%. The CDR3 spans 13 residues. Trimming pared 3 bases from V and 1 base from J, leaving 7 bases between. CDR1 and CDR2 (germline): KGHSH, LQKENI. The TCR comes from a woman in her forties or fifties with acute or convalescent COVID-19. Sequencing was carried out using peripheral blood. The J gene is TRBJ2-7, the V gene TRBV18, with D perhaps matching TRBD1 (5 bases). Here the CDR3 DNA reads TGTGCCAGCTCACCTGACAGATCCTACGAGCAGTACTTC. Protein: CASSPDRSYEQYF. The full variable domain, in which reference TRBV18 and TRBJ2-7 provide the parts outside the CDR3, is NAGVMQNPRHLVRRRGQEARLRCSPMKGHSHVYWYRQLPEEGLKFMVYLQKENIIDESGMPKERFSAEFPKEGPSILRIQQVVRGDSAAYFCASSPDRSYEQYFGPGTRLTVT.